A selection of T cell receptor beta chains follows, all from one sample in a study of blood T cells in healthy people across ages. One entry per CDR3 protein, called by TCRdb with MiXCR from the 5' RACE reads. The sample has approximately 780,000 distinct CDR3 sequences, roughly 26% seen once; the top ten hold less than 3.5%. These data also formed part of another study, on T cells of mothers and their children.

The sample was blood. The receptors stem from a boy aged 5-17 years in good health. Both conserved end residues are trimmed from each CDR3. Rows give clone size only sometimes, using once, few, many, or a class for an expanded clone.

v_call	j_call	clone_size	cdr3_aa
TRBV2	TRBJ1-2	few	ASSPNRGGYGYT
TRBV28	TRBJ2-2	.	ASDQGGGNGELF
TRBV7-9	TRBJ2-7	few	ASSLGDKPPGEQY
TRBV7-6	TRBJ2-5	.	ASSVRFLAGLSRTQETQY
TRBV29-1	TRBJ2-7	few	SVGAPGVPRY
TRBV7-9	TRBJ1-4	.	ASSLGYTGSNEKLF
TRBV12-3/TRBV12-4	TRBJ1-1	.	ASSFGGSTEAF
TRBV28	TRBJ2-1	few	ASSKGAGRDNEQF
TRBV29-1	TRBJ1-2	.	SVEDPLQVHYGYT
TRBV6-1	TRBJ2-7	many	ASSELYEQY
TRBV12-3/TRBV12-4	TRBJ1-5	.	ASSFKGPNQPQH
TRBV5-1	TRBJ2-7	.	ASSEWDRTYEQY
TRBV3-1	TRBJ1-2	few	ASSQGRVSGYT
TRBV20-1	TRBJ2-5	few	SASSPKTSGTYQETQY
TRBV29-1	TRBJ2-7	.	SIRTGLSSYEQY
TRBV28	TRBJ2-5	few	ASSNRAETQY
TRBV20-1	TRBJ2-7	.	SAIDRGHSYEQY
TRBV27	TRBJ2-5	few	ASSQTLSGGAMRETQY
TRBV12-3/TRBV12-4	.	few	ASSLEGQGHEQF
TRBV3-1	TRBJ2-7	.	ASSPGQGLRYEQY